The T cell receptor beta chain described here comes from a study of T-cell reconstitution after alpha-beta-depleted transplantation in children. The study, taken as a whole, reports: Several hundred expanded graft clones reportedly were the source of alpha-beta T cells about two months after transplant.

With respect to this clonotype: The antigen remains unidentified.

Molecular barcoding with unique molecular identifiers was used for the TCRbeta library. TCRdb fed the PCR reads into MiXCR, producing one record per CDR3 protein. This table has 300,000 to 400,000 distinct CDR3 sequences, over 20% appearing once. The CDR3 runs to 15 residues. V gave up 0 bases and J gave up 5 bases; unmatched junction bases: 4. CDR1 is GTSNPN, CDR2 SVGIG, per germline (reference sequence). This TCR was recovered from a male patient aged 10-17 years who had a stem cell transplant for acute lymphoblastic leukemia, so the T cells may come from the graft donor. The sequencing used PBMCs, mostly from graft donor cells, collected 180 days after TCRalphabeta/CD19-depleted stem cell transplant. The gene calls are TRBV30 and TRBJ2-1, with 10 bases identical to TRBD2. The CDR3 is CAWSVELAGNNEQFF. CDR3 DNA: TGTGCCTGGAGTGTAGAACTAGCGGGAAACAATGAGCAGTTCTTC.